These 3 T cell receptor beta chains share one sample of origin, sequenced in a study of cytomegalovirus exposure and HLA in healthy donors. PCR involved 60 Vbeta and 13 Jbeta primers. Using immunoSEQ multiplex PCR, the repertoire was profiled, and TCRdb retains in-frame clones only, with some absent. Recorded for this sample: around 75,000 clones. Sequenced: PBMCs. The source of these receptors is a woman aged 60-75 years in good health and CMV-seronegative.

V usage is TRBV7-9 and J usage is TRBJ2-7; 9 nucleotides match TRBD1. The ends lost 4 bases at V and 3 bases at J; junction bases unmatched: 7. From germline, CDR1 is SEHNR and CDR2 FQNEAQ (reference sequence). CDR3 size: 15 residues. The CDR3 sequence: CASSWDRDGIYEQYF. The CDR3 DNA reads TGTGCCAGCAGCTGGGACAGGGATGGGATCTACGAGCAGTACTTC.

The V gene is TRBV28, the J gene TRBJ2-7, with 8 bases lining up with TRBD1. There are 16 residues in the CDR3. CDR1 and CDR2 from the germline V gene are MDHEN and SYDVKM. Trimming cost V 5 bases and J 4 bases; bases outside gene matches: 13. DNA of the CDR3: TGTGCCAGCAGTAGAACAGGGGGGAGCGGAGCATACGAGCAGTACTTC. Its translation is CASSRTGGSGAYEQYF.

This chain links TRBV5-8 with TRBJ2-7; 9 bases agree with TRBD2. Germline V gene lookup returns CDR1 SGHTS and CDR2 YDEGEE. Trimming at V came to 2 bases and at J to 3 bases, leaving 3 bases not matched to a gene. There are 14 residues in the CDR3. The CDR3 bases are TGTGCCAGCAGCTTAGCGGGAGGCTTCTACGAGCAGTACTTC. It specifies CASSLAGGFYEQYF.